This T cell receptor (beta chain) was sequenced for a study of beta chain features in type 1 diabetes. The count of this clone is one. Its target is not known. Study-level results: There was a moderate but significant shortening of TCRB CDR3s in all four CD4+ subsets of Type 1 diabetes patients. A definitive answer on HLA type influencing TCRB rearrangement was not reached here.

CD45RO/CCR7/CD25/CD127/CD95/CD27 separated CD4+ naive, central memory, regulatory and stem cell-like memory cells by sorting. Expressed TCRB transcripts were sequenced, since all the RNA that had been isolated was reverse transcribed. Assay: immunoSEQ multiplex PCR; the TCRdb copy retains only in-frame clones and omits some. The table has under 400,000 clones, roughly 12% seen once. Per germline, CDR1 SGDLS and CDR2 YYNGEE. V was pared by 0 bases and J by 5 bases, with 14 bases between. The CDR3 is 15 residues long. The chain links TRBV9 to TRBJ2-5; D perhaps matches TRBD2 (6 bases). The receptor's source is a woman younger than 30 with type 1 diabetes. The sequenced sample consisted of naive CD4+ T cells from blood. The CDR3 loop is CASSVDGSQTETQYF. The CDR3 DNA is TGTGCCAGCAGCGTAGACGGGAGTCAAACGGAGACCCAGTACTTC.